This passage covers 26 T cell receptor beta chains from one sample sequenced in a study of regulatory T cells in long-lasting Graves disease. Time point described: newly diagnosed GD, antithyroid drugs for less than 3 months. PBMCs were the source of the RNA used for TCR sequencing. Sequencing libraries for TCR beta were prepared with iRepertoire HTBI primers and Arm-PCR of CDR3 regions. A single record per CDR3 protein comes from TCRdb applying MiXCR to the multiplex PCR reads. Of roughly 420,000 distinct CDR3 sequences listed, around 16% were seen once; the top ten hold 22%. This specimen consisted of peripheral blood mononuclear cells (PBMCs), obtained at new diagnosis, from a patient treated with antithyroid drugs. These TCRs come from a female donor with Graves disease.

This clonotype has a count of ten or more. The chain employs TRBV12-3 or TRBV12-4 and TRBJ1-1; TRBD1 aligns across 8 bases. The V and J ends lost 1 base and 0 bases, in that order; junction bases with no gene match: 4. The CDR3 has 16 amino acids. The CDR3 coding sequence is TGTGCCAGCAGTTTAGAACAGGGGGACATGAACACTGAAGCTTTCTTT. Amino acids: CASSLEQGDMNTEAFF.

This clonotype was counted between two and nine times. This chain links TRBV19 with TRBJ2-1, with TRBD1 matching 10 bases. V was pared by 1 base and J by 3 bases, with 9 bases of the junction left unmatched. This CDR3 is built from 18 residues. Germline loops: CDR1 LNHDA, CDR2 SQIVND (reference sequence). As DNA, the CDR3 is TGTGCCAGTAGTATAGGTATCGGGGGACAGGGGATCTACAATGAGCAGTTCTTC. Its protein is CASSIGIGGQGIYNEQFF. Looking up the rest from reference TRBV19 and TRBJ2-1 gives the full variable domain: DGGITQSPKYLFRKEGQNVTLSCEQNLNHDAMYWYRQDPGQGLRLIYYSQIVNDFQKGDIAEGYSVSREKKESFPLTVTSAQKNPTAFYLCASSIGIGGQGIYNEQFFGPGTRLTVL.

This clonotype was seen ten or more times. CDR3 sequence (DNA): TGCGCCAGCAGTGAGTCGAAGGGACTAGCGGGAACGAATGAGCAGTTCTTC. Protein sequence: CASSESKGLAGTNEQFF. The V gene is TRBV10-1, the J gene TRBJ2-1; the match to TRBD2 covers 13 bases. This CDR3 has 17 residues. J lost 7 bases, V lost 0 bases, and 6 bases had no gene match. The germline V gene has CDR1 WNHNN and CDR2 SYGVQD (reference sequence).

This clonotype was seen ten or more times. V usage is TRBV3-1 and J usage is TRBJ1-6; TRBD1 might be the D (5 bases). The germline V gene has CDR1 LGHDT and CDR2 YNNKEL (reference sequence). The length of the CDR3 is 17 residues. The ends were cut back, 3 bases at V and 5 bases at J, with 17 bases in the middle. The CDR3 protein is CASSHIHGDLNNSPLHF. In DNA, the CDR3 is TGTGCCAGCAGCCATATACACGGGGACTTGAATAATTCACCCCTCCACTTT.

This clonotype came up many times. The rearrangement uses TRBV24-1 and TRBJ2-7, with 10 bases fitting TRBD2. J was trimmed by 5 bases and V by 3 bases; bases with no gene match: 6. CDR3 length equals 15 residues. The germline V gene has CDR1 KGHDR and CDR2 SFDVKD. CDR3 coding DNA: TGTGCCACCAGTGATCGGACTAGCGGAGGCGACGAGCAGTACTTC. Its translation: CATSDRTSGGDEQYF.

This clonotype was seen at least ten times. The chain recombines TRBV29-1 with TRBJ1-1, with a weak D call TRBD1 (6 bases). The V and J ends lost 4 bases and 0 bases respectively, with 21 bases between them. The germline gives CDR1 SQVTM, CDR2 ANQGSEA. There are 17 residues in the CDR3. CDR3 loop: CSVASIRDTRLNTEAFF. CDR3 nucleotides: TGCAGCGTTGCCTCGATTAGGGACACCCGATTGAACACTGAAGCTTTCTTT.

Ten or more counts support this clonotype. This chain connects TRBV30 to TRBJ1-5; no clear D. Germline assignment: CDR1 GTSNPN and CDR2 SVGIG (reference sequence). V lost 2 bases and J lost 3, with 8 bases in between. The CDR3 runs to 13 residues. The chain's CDR3 is CAWSPAINQPQHF. The CDR3, as DNA: TGTGCCTGGAGTCCCGCCATCAATCAGCCCCAGCATTTT. The whole variable domain, remainder taken from reference TRBV30 and TRBJ1-5, is SQTIHQWPATLVQPVGSPLSLECTVEGTSNPNLYWYRQAAGRGLQLLFYSVGIGQISSEVPQNLSASRPQDRQFILSSKKLLLSDSGFYLCAWSPAINQPQHFGDGTRLSIL.

This clonotype appeared many times. The V call is TRBV20-1, the J call TRBJ2-7; D is perhaps TRBD2 (6 bases). Germline assignment: CDR1 DFQATT and CDR2 SNEGSKA (reference sequence). V lost 5 bases, J lost 2 bases, and 13 bases lay in between. The CDR3 is made up of 13 amino acids. The chain's CDR3 is CSAGRDLTYEQYF. In nucleotides, the CDR3 is TGCAGTGCTGGGCGGGACTTAACCTACGAGCAGTACTTC.

The V and J genes are TRBV12-3 or TRBV12-4 and TRBJ1-5, with 8 nucleotides matching TRBD1. The CDR3 has 16 residues. The trim removed 8 bases at V and 1 base at J, leaving 10 bases unmatched. CDR3: CASGAWGQVSNQPQHF. The CDR3 nucleotides read TGTGCCAGCGGAGCCTGGGGACAGGTCAGCAATCAGCCCCAGCATTTT.

This clonotype was detected ten times or more. The CDR3 region has the DNA TGTGCCAGCCGGGTACTGGCCTACGGGACAGGTGACACAAATGAAAAACTGTTTTTT. Residues: CASRVLAYGTGDTNEKLFF. The chain employs TRBV6-1 and TRBJ1-4; 8 bases fit TRBD1. The junction had 22 bases not matched to a gene; V was cut back by 8 bases and J by 5 bases. The CDR3 covers 19 residues. Germline-derived CDR1 and CDR2 are MNHNS and SASEGT.

The chain recombines TRBV9 with TRBJ1-5; 7 nucleotides agree with TRBD1. This CDR3 is built from 13 residues. From germline, CDR1 is SGDLS and CDR2 YYNGEE. V trimming: 3 bases; J trimming: 7 bases; junction bases outside the gene matches: 4. The CDR3 DNA reads TGTGCCAGCAGCGGGGACAGTCAGCAGCCCCAGCATTTT. Translation gives CASSGDSQQPQHF.

Notes on this clonotype: Since a much larger clone is just one base distant, this may be a read error. The rearrangement uses TRBV6-1 and TRBJ2-5; the D gene could be TRBD1 or TRBD2 (6 bases each). Germline assignment: CDR1 MNHNS and CDR2 SASEGT. The CDR3 spans 15 residues. V lost 6 bases and J lost 5, with 19 bases in between. The CDR3 DNA reads as TGTGCCAGCAGCTCTGGGACATTGGGACTCGAGACCCAGTACTTC. It translates to CASSSGTLGLETQYF.

There are many counts of this clonotype. The chain employs TRBV12-5 and TRBJ1-2; unclear D gene. Germline assignment: CDR1 LGHNT and CDR2 FRNRAP. This CDR3 has 12 residues. V was clipped by 3 bases and J by 6 bases, with 8 bases between them. The chain's CDR3 is CASGLAPDGYTF. In DNA form, the CDR3 reads TGTGCTAGTGGTTTAGCACCCGATGGCTACACCTTC.

Details on this clonotype: This is likely an artifact of a read error, given a far larger clone one base away. V is TRBV12-3 or TRBV12-4 and J is TRBJ1-4, with 7 bases fitting TRBD1. J lost 0 bases, V lost 5 bases, and 15 bases had no gene match. The CDR3 extends over 19 amino acids. Written as DNA, the CDR3 is TGTGCCAGCAGTCCCCTCCTACCCGGGACAGCCGCAACTAATGAAAAACTGTTTTTT. Its protein product is CASSPLLPGTAATNEKLFF.

This clonotype was seen at least ten times. V and J are TRBV5-5 and TRBJ2-1; D assignment may be TRBD1 or TRBD2 (5 bases each). There are 16 residues in the CDR3. Trimming took 1 base from V and 2 from J, leaving 13 bases between them. Germline V gene lookup returns CDR1 SGHKS and CDR2 YYEKEE (reference sequence). For the CDR3, the DNA is TGTGCCAGCAGCTTGATATTCAGAGGGGCCTACAATGAGCAGTTCTTC. Encoded protein: CASSLIFRGAYNEQFF.

Worth noting for this clonotype: This sequence may be a read error, since a much larger clone differs from it by one base. The V call is TRBV18, the J call TRBJ1-1; perhaps TRBD1 as D (6 bases). This CDR3 is 15 amino acids long. CDR1 and CDR2 from the germline V gene are KGHSH and LQKENI. V gave up 4 bases and J gave up 11 bases, with 23 bases separating them. This CDR3 reads CASSRLLGQTSLAFF. Written as DNA, the CDR3 is TGTGCCAGCTCACGCCTCCTTGGACAGACCTCGTTGGCTTTCTTT.

The V gene is TRBV7-2, the J gene TRBJ2-7; 10 nucleotides match TRBD2. V was pared by 1 base and J by 6 bases, with 3 bases of the junction left unmatched. The CDR3 totals 14 residues. Germline assignment: CDR1 SGHTA and CDR2 FQGNSA. The CDR3, as DNA: TGTGCCAGCAGCTTAGGGGGGACTAGCGCCGAGCAGTACTTC. This gives the protein CASSLGGTSAEQYF.

The table lists this clonotype with a few counts. This chain uses TRBV7-9 with TRBJ2-7; no firm D call. The CDR3 loop spans 13 amino acids. From germline, CDR1 is SEHNR and CDR2 FQNEAQ (reference sequence). The V and J ends lost 4 bases and 0 bases respectively, with 7 bases between them. DNA of the CDR3: TGTGCCAGCAGCTGGCAAAACTCCTACGAGCAGTACTTC. Translation gives CASSWQNSYEQYF.

At least ten counts were recorded for this clonotype. The chain carries TRBV10-3 and TRBJ2-5, with 10 bases aligning to TRBD2. Trimming cost V 8 bases and J 3 bases; bases outside gene matches: 12. This CDR3 comprises 16 residues. Germline V gives CDR1 ENHRY, CDR2 SYGVKD. In nucleotides, the CDR3 is TGTGCCATCGGGTGGGCTAGCGGGGGAACAAAAGAGACCCAGTACTTC. Translated, it gives CAIGWASGGTKETQYF.

The rearrangement uses TRBV20-1 and TRBJ1-1; D unclear. The germline V gene encodes CDR1 DFQATT and CDR2 SNEGSKA (reference sequence). This CDR3 has 13 residues. V dropped 3 bases and J dropped 0 bases, with 8 bases sitting between them. CDR3 nucleotides: TGCAGTGCTAGGCACCTAATGAACACTGAAGCTTTCTTT. It yields the protein CSARHLMNTEAFF.

The chain has TRBV2 and TRBJ2-1, with D perhaps given as TRBD1 or TRBD2 (6 bases each). The CDR3 runs 13 residues. Germline assignment: CDR1 SNHLY and CDR2 FYNNEI. DNA of the CDR3: TGTTCCTCCAGGGCGGGGACATACAATGAGCAGTTCTTC. This translates into CSSRAGTYNEQFF.

This clonotype was observed many times. The chain combines TRBV24-1 with TRBJ1-1; D is undetermined. Germline V gives CDR1 KGHDR, CDR2 SFDVKD. Trimming shortened V by 1 base and J by 0 bases, and 8 bases separated the two germline ends. There are 15 residues in the CDR3. CDR3 sequence reads: CATSDFRALNTEAFF. As DNA, the CDR3 is TGTGCCACCAGTGATTTTAGGGCGCTGAACACTGAAGCTTTCTTT.

Many counts were recorded for this clonotype. The rearrangement links TRBV30 to TRBJ2-1; D possibly uses TRBD1 or TRBD2 (6 bases each). Germline V lookup: CDR1 GTSNPN, CDR2 SVGIG (reference sequence). V shed 0 bases and J shed 5 bases, with 14 bases lying between them. The CDR3 runs to 15 residues. CDR3 in amino acids: CAWSVGGTQDNEQFF. In DNA, the CDR3 is TGTGCCTGGAGTGTAGGGGGGACACAAGACAATGAGCAGTTCTTC.

V gene TRBV27 combines with J gene TRBJ1-3; TRBD1 is a possible D gene (6 bases). The CDR3 runs to 16 residues. Germline V lookup: CDR1 MNHEY, CDR2 SMNVEV (reference sequence). Deletions cut 5 bases from V and 6 bases from J, with 20 bases between. CDR3 nucleotide sequence: TGTGCCAGCAGTCTAAGGGGGGGGCCTTCCCAAAACACCATATATTTT. This codes for CASSLRGGPSQNTIYF.

This clonotype was counted ten times or more. This chain links TRBV11-2 with TRBJ1-1; unclear D gene. Germline V gene sequence: CDR1 SGHAT, CDR2 FQNNGV. Between the trimmed V and J ends, which lost 5 bases and 6 bases, there was a span of 19 bases. The CDR3 is 15 residues long. CDR3 in DNA: TGTGCCAGCAGCCCTCTGACCGGGGTTAGGGCTGAAGCTTTCTTT. Its translation: CASSPLTGVRAEAFF.

This clonotype was recorded at least ten times. The genes are TRBV7-9 and TRBJ1-1; possible D gene TRBD1, 5 bases. The CDR3 totals 11 residues. CDR1 SEHNR and CDR2 FQNEAQ come from the germline V gene (reference sequence). Trimming removed 5 bases from V and 11 bases from J, with 12 bases in between. CDR3 nucleotide sequence: TGTGCCAGCAGCCTCGGGGCGCCCGCTTTCTTT. Translation: CASSLGAPAFF.